These 8 T cell receptor beta chains were all obtained from the same sample, sequenced in a study of blood T cell repertoires in COVID-19. Generated by immunoSEQ multiplex PCR, the TCRdb table keeps only in-frame clones and is missing some. The sample includes roughly 84,000 clones, about 79% of them seen just once. The source material was peripheral blood. The receptors were sampled from a woman aged 50 to 65 with acute or convalescent COVID-19.

The chain combines TRBV28 with TRBJ1-2; 7 nucleotides align to TRBD1. This CDR3 is built from 14 residues. Germline loops: CDR1 MDHEN, CDR2 SYDVKM. V dropped 6 bases and J dropped 8; count of bases not matched to a gene: 12. The CDR3 nucleotides are TGTGCCAGCAGCCCCGGACAGGAGCGGTGGGGCTACACCTTC. This gives the protein CASSPGQERWGYTF.

The rearrangement joins TRBV6-2 or TRBV6-3 to TRBJ2-7; TRBD2 might be the D (5 bases). This CDR3 is built from 16 residues. The V gene's germline CDR1 is MNHEY and CDR2 SVGEGT. The V end lost 2 bases, the J end lost 3 bases, and 17 bases lay between the germline ends. CDR3 sequence (DNA): TGTGCCAGCAGTTACGGAGGCCCTGATAGTAACTACGAGCAGTACTTC. Amino acid sequence: CASSYGGPDSNYEQYF.

This clone was detected a few times. The V call is TRBV5-4, the J call TRBJ1-4; perhaps TRBD1 as D (6 bases). Trimming took off 3 bases at V and 7 bases at J, with 13 bases between the two ends. The CDR3 extends over 14 amino acids. Germline V gives CDR1 SGHNT, CDR2 YYREEE (reference sequence). The CDR3 is CASSSRGGVEKLFF. The CDR3 region has the DNA TGTGCCAGCAGCTCCAGGGGAGGGGTTGAAAAACTGTTTTTT.

This clone came up a few times. The J gene is TRBJ1-1, the V gene TRBV6-1; no reliable D call. This CDR3 comprises 13 residues. Germline loops: CDR1 MNHNS, CDR2 SASEGT. Trimming left V 2 bases short and J 10 bases short, with 14 bases between. The CDR3: CASSEIRGVGAFF. CDR3 in DNA: TGTGCCAGCAGTGAAATACGCGGGGTGGGAGCTTTCTTT.

CDR3 amino acids: CASSIIGGNQPQHF. CDR3 sequence (DNA): TGTGCCAGTAGTATTATAGGGGGCAATCAGCCCCAGCATTTT. The gene calls are TRBV19 and TRBJ1-5, with D possibly TRBD1 on 5 matching bases. The CDR3 sequence is 14 residues long. CDR1 LNHDA and CDR2 SQIVND come from the germline V gene (reference sequence). V was clipped by 3 bases and J by 2 bases, with 8 bases between them.

This clone was counted between two and nine times. V and J are TRBV6-5 and TRBJ2-2; no clear D gene. This CDR3 has 14 amino acids. Germline assignment: CDR1 MNHEY and CDR2 SVGAGI. V lost 8 bases and J 0 bases, leaving 10 bases between the germline ends. The CDR3: CASLRYANTGELFF. The CDR3, as DNA: TGTGCCAGCCTACGTTACGCGAACACCGGGGAGCTGTTTTTT.

Worth noting for this clone: Other DNA sequences in this sample translate to the same CDR3. The chain recombines TRBV5-6 with TRBJ1-2, with 9 bases aligning to TRBD1. This CDR3 region has 13 residues. Germline-derived CDR1 and CDR2 are SGHDT and YYEEEE. The V gene end was trimmed by 1 base and the J gene end by 6 bases; junction bases not matched to a gene: 1. As DNA, the CDR3 is TGTGCCAGCAGCTTGAGACAGGGGGATGGCTACACCTTC. Translation: CASSLRQGDGYTF. Using reference TRBV5-6 and TRBJ1-2 for the parts outside the CDR3, the full variable domain is DAGVTQSPTHLIKTRGQQVTLRCSPKSGHDTVSWYQQALGQGPQFIFQYYEEEERQRGNFPDRFSGHQFPNYSSELNVNALLLGDSALYLCASSLRQGDGYTFGSGTRLTVV.

The chain recombines TRBV5-1 with TRBJ1-2; D unclear. CDR1 is SGHRS and CDR2 is YFSETQ in the germline V gene. Deletions cut 5 bases from V and 4 bases from J, with 15 bases between. This CDR3 region has 14 residues. Here the CDR3 DNA reads TGCGCCAGCAGTTTAGCGGACGGCTCCTATGGCTACACCTTC. This codes for CASSLADGSYGYTF.